Each of the 10 T cell receptor beta chains below was sequenced from the same sample in a study of response to subunit inactivated influenza vaccine. TCRdb reprocessed the RT-PCR reads via MiXCR and lists one record per CDR3 protein. Of about half a million distinct CDR3 sequences in the sample, 7.5% to 8.5% were seen once. The sample was PBMCs from blood, taken around 2 years after vaccination. These receptors were taken from a man in his fifties or sixties who received an inactivated influenza vaccine.

J is TRBJ1-1 and V is TRBV7-9; D uncertain. This CDR3 comprises 16 residues. The V end lost 4 bases, the J end lost 4 bases, and 19 bases lay between the germline ends. Germline V gene data show CDR1 as SEHNR and CDR2 as FQNEAQ (reference sequence). The CDR3: CASSSGYRTLGTEAFF. CDR3 DNA sequence: TGTGCCAGCAGCTCCGGCTACCGTACCCTGGGCACTGAAGCTTTCTTT.

The genes are TRBV4-3 and TRBJ2-6; D is undetermined. The CDR3 totals 16 residues. Germline V lookup: CDR1 LGHNA, CDR2 YSLEER. V shed 1 base and J shed 0 bases, with 7 bases lying between them. CDR3 loop: CASSQGLVSGANVLTF. The CDR3 bases are TGCGCCAGCAGCCAAGGGTTAGTCTCTGGGGCCAACGTCCTGACTTTC.

The table lists this clonotype with many counts. The rearrangement joins TRBV5-5 to TRBJ1-5; D remains unclear. CDR3 size: 14 residues. The V end lost 0 bases, the J end lost 4 bases, and 8 bases lay between the germline ends. Germline assignment: CDR1 SGHKS and CDR2 YYEKEE (reference sequence). The CDR3 bases are TGTGCCAGCAGCTTGGCTATGGTGAATCAGCCCCAGCATTTT. Translating gives CASSLAMVNQPQHF.

The chain recombines TRBV27 with TRBJ2-5; D gene ambiguous. Germline V lookup: CDR1 MNHEY, CDR2 SMNVEV (reference sequence). V shed 0 bases and J shed 0 bases, with 8 bases lying between them. This CDR3 is 15 amino acids long. The DNA of the CDR3 is TGTGCCAGCAGTTTATCAGTGGGGAACCAAGAGACCCAGTACTTC. Protein sequence: CASSLSVGNQETQYF.

Note on this clonotype: A junction boundary mismatches the germline segment, possibly from a read error. The chain links TRBV5-1 to TRBJ2-2; D remains ambiguous. Germline V lookup: CDR1 SGHRS, CDR2 YFSETQ. The CDR3 is made up of 15 amino acids. CDR3 amino acids: CASSLAISGTEELFF. The CDR3 region has the DNA TGCGCCAGCAGCTTGGCAATTTCCGGAACCGAGGAGCTGTTTTTT.

This clonotype was detected a few times. The chain is built from TRBV7-9 and TRBJ2-7, with 8 bases identical to TRBD1. Germline CDR1 is SEHNR and CDR2 is FQNEAQ (reference sequence). The CDR3 loop spans 14 amino acids. The junction had 10 bases not matched to a gene; V was cut back by 1 base and J by 11 bases. CDR3 loop: CASSLDQGAQKEYF. DNA for the CDR3: TGTGCCAGCAGCTTAGACCAGGGGGCGCAAAAGGAGTACTTC.

In its sample, this clonotype was seen many times. The chain employs TRBV6-1 and TRBJ2-3; D not certain. Trimming removed 4 bases at V and 2 bases at J, with 10 bases between. Germline V lookup: CDR1 MNHNS, CDR2 SASEGT. The CDR3 runs 14 residues. CDR3 sequence reads: CASSGRTNTDTQYF. The CDR3 DNA follows: TGTGCCAGCAGTGGCCGGACCAACACAGATACGCAGTATTTT.

V is TRBV6-5 and J is TRBJ2-2; TRBD2 agrees at 7 bases. The CDR3 is 17 amino acids. V trimming: 0 bases; J trimming: 0 bases; junction bases outside the gene matches: 4. The V gene's germline CDR1 is MNHEY and CDR2 SVGAGI. CDR3 in DNA: TGTGCCAGCAGTTACTCCCTCGCGGGAGCGAACACCGGGGAGCTGTTTTTT. Residues: CASSYSLAGANTGELFF.

The sample holds many counts of this clonotype. The rearrangement uses TRBV28 and TRBJ2-1; 9 bases are a match to TRBD2. J lost 7 bases, V lost 2 bases, and 9 bases had no gene match. This CDR3 comprises 16 residues. Germline assignment: CDR1 MDHEN and CDR2 SYDVKM. CDR3 loop: CASSLPREGLGNEQFF. CDR3 bases: TGTGCCAGCAGTTTACCGCGGGAGGGCCTTGGGAATGAGCAGTTCTTC. Filled out from reference TRBV28 and TRBJ2-1, the complete variable domain reads DVKVTQSSRYLVKRTGEKVFLECVQDMDHENMFWYRQDPGLGLRLIYFSYDVKMKEKGDIPEGYSVSREKKERFSLILESASTNQTSMYLCASSLPREGLGNEQFFGPGTRLTVL.

At least ten counts were recorded for this clonotype. This chain joins TRBV29-1 and TRBJ2-1; 9 nucleotides line up with TRBD2. The V segment lost 6 bases and the J segment 6 bases; nucleotides outside the gene matches: 6. CDR1 is SQVTM and CDR2 is ANQGSEA in the germline V gene. This CDR3 spans 13 amino acids. CDR3 DNA sequence: TGCAGCGTAAGAGCGGGAGGTGGCAATGAGCAGTTCTTC. Encoded protein: CSVRAGGGNEQFF.